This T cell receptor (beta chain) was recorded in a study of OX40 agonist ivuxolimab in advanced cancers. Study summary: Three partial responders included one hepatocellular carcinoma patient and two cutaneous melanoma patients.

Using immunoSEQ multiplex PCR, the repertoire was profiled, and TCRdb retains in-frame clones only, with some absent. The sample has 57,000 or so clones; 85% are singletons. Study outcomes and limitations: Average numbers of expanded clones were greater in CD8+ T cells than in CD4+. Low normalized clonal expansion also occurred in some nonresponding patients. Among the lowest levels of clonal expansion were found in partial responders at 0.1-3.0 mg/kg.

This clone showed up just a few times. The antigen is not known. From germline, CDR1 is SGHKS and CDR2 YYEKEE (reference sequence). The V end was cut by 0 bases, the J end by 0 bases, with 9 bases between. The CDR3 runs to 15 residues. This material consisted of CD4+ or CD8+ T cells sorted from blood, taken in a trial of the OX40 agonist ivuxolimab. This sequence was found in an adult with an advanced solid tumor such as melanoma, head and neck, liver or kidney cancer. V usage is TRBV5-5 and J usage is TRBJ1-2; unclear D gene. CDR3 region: CASSLEAAPNYGYTF. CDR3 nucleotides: TGTGCCAGCAGCTTGGAGGCAGCCCCTAACTATGGCTACACCTTC.